The following is a T cell receptor beta chain sequence with its context. The antigen remains unidentified. CDR1 is SGHRS, CDR2 YFSETQ, per germline. V gave up 4 bases and J gave up 8 bases; unmatched junction bases: 11. This CDR3 is built from 14 residues. The sample is drawn from a study of CD4+ T cells in melanoma. Profiled with immunoSEQ multiplex PCR; TCRdb holds only in-frame clones, not every one. Altogether 110,000 to 150,000 clones are present, 80% to 95% being singletons, with the ten largest covering 1.5% to 1.9%. Whole-study results and caveats: Diverse differentiation states were reported for melanoma neoantigen-specific CD4+ T cells. CD8+ T cell, macrophage and B cell function reportedly correlated with neoantigen-specific CD4+ T cells.

The chain joins TRBV5-1 to TRBJ1-2; 7 bases fit TRBD1. The TCR originated in a human donor with melanoma. The CDR3 loop reads CASSNGQATEGYTF. CDR3 nucleotide sequence: TGCGCCAGCAGCAACGGACAGGCCACGGAGGGCTACACCTTC.